What follows are 6 T cell receptor beta chains derived from one specimen sequenced in a study of blood T cell repertoires in COVID-19 (TCRdb year 2020). Libraries were made using the immunoSEQ multiplex PCR assay. Held by TCRdb, this immuneACCESS table contains in-frame sequences only and omits some clones. Under half of the omission traces to an unresolved V gene where checked; the cause of the rest is unknown. For this sample the table gives around 350,000 clones, of which about 87% were detected only once. 3% of the sample rests with the top ten. Sequences were obtained from peripheral blood. The receptors originated from a human donor in a cohort sampled during active COVID-19.

The genes are TRBV5-1 and TRBJ2-1; TRBD1 aligns across 7 bases. Germline trimming cut 0 bases from V and 4 bases from J; bases unmatched to any gene: 4. This CDR3 is built from 15 residues. Germline loops: CDR1 SGHRS, CDR2 YFSETQ. In DNA form, the CDR3 reads TGCGCCAGCAGCTTGGGGGGGACAGATTACAATGAGCAGTTCTTC. It yields the protein CASSLGGTDYNEQFF.

The chain couples TRBV11-2 to TRBJ2-1, with 7 bases aligning to TRBD1. CDR1 and CDR2 from the germline V gene are SGHAT and FQNNGV. V shed 5 bases, J shed 3 bases, and the junction held 4 bases outside the gene matches. The CDR3 length is 14 residues. This CDR3 reads CASSPRTGYNEQFF. In DNA form, the CDR3 reads TGTGCCAGCAGCCCTAGGACAGGCTACAATGAGCAGTTCTTC.

This chain connects TRBV7-9 to TRBJ1-6; maybe TRBD1 (6 bases). With 2 bases removed from V and 7 bases from J, the gap between germline ends came to 12 bases. Germline CDR1 SEHNR, CDR2 FQNEAQ (reference sequence). CDR3 length: 15 amino acids. CDR3 loop: CASSLRDKPNSPLHF. In nucleotides, the CDR3 is TGTGCCAGCAGCTTAAGGGACAAACCAAATTCACCCCTCCACTTT.

A single count supports this clone. The J gene is TRBJ2-1, the V gene TRBV16; no reliable D call. Germline V gives CDR1 KGHSY, CDR2 FQNENV. Between the trimmed V and J ends, which lost 1 base and 1 base, there was a span of 11 bases. This CDR3 has 16 residues. CDR3 nucleotide sequence: TGTGCCAGCAGCCAATATGGTCTAGGTTCCTACAATGAGCAGTTCTTC. It yields the protein CASSQYGLGSYNEQFF.

The chain employs TRBV30 and TRBJ1-2, with 7 bases fitting TRBD1. The CDR3 length is 15 residues. V was pared by 5 bases and J by 4 bases, with 13 bases of the junction left unmatched. CDR1 is GTSNPN, CDR2 SVGIG, per germline (reference sequence). Here the CDR3 DNA reads TGTGCCTGGGTAATGAGCGGACAGGCCCGCTATGGCTACACCTTC. Protein: CAWVMSGQARYGYTF.

This clone was recorded once. The chain joins TRBV7-9 to TRBJ2-3; TRBD1 is a possible D gene (6 bases). V gave up 5 bases and J gave up 0 bases, with 12 bases separating them. Germline V CDR1 and CDR2: SEHNR, FQNEAQ (reference sequence). The CDR3 has 15 residues. The CDR3 DNA follows: TGTGCCAGCAGCGTTACAGGGTTGAGCACAGATACGCAGTATTTT. Translation: CASSVTGLSTDTQYF.